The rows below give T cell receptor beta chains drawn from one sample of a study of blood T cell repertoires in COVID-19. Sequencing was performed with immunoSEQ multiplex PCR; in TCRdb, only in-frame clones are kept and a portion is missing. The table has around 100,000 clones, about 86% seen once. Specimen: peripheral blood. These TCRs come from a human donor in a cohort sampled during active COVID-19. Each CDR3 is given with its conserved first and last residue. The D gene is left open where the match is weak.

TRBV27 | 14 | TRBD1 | CASSSRNDRGGYTF
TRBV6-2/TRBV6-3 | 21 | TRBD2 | CASSYSRASGNWGQLYNEQFF
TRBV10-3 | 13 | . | CAIRGTSFYEQYF
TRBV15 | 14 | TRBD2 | CATSDTSGRGVQYF
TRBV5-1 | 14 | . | CASSPRRSQETQYF
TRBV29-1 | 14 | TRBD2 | CSVALASGYNEQFF
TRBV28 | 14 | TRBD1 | CASTTTGGVYGYTF
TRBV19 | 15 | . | CASSETGLNTGELFF
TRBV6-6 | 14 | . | CAIRPGGTNYGYTF
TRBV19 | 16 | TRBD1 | CASSIGLRDRIYEQYF
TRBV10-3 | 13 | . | CAISGRAGGELFF
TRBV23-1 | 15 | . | CASSQPRGEQETQYF
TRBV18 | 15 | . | CASSPPPNPGGELFF
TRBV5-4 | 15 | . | CASSLQGVRDTEAFF
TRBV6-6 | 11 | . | CASARNTEAFF
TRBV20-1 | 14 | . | CSASAGTPLNEQFF
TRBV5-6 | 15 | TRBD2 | CASSLPREGYNEQFF
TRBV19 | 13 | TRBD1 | CASMGDRATGYTF
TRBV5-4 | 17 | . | CASSLESWAYSYNEQFF
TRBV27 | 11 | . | CASGQKNTQYF
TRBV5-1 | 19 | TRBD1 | CASSLDWTGSPSGANVLTF
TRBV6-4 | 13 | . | CAREKRDSYEQYF
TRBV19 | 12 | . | CASGDNQETQYF
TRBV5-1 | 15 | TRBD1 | CASSPRMTGTGELFF
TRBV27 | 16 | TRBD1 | CASSKPGQGETNTQYF
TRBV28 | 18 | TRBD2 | CASSEILKAGLSYNEQFF
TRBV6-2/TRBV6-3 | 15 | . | CASSQLGAPDSPLHF
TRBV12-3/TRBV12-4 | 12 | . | CASREVAEKLFF
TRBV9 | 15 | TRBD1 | CASSVEGTVAYGYTF
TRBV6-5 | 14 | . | CASSQGMGTYEQYF
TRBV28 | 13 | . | CASSGGEGYTIYF
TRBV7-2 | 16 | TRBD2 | CASSPMGSGRSNEQYF
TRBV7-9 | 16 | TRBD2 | CASSYPGLAGGNEQFF
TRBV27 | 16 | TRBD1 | CASSNLPQGATDTQYF
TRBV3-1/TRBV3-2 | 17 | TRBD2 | CASSVTSGNSGANVLTF
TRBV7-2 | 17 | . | CASSLARAAGLQETQYF
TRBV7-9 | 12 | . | CASSSDTGELFF
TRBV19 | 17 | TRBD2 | CASSTLAGGPRHHEQFF
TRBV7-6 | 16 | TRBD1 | CASSPGRGPNTGELFF
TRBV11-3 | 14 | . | CASSLGGSGNTIYF
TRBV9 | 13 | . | CASSVDPSSEQFF
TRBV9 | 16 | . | CASSVAVTASGNTIYF